The entry below gives a single TCR beta chain sequence along with its context. The sample is drawn from a study of spatial heterogeneity in lung cancer. The time point here: blood at routine non-recurrence follow-up after resection. Unsorted whole RNA of tumor, nontumor lung or frozen PBMC was sequenced. Every TCR cDNA molecule carried a tag that served as a unique molecular identifier. TCRdb re-called the 5' RACE reads through MiXCR, storing one row per CDR3 protein. The repertoire holds 95,000 to 130,000 distinct CDR3 sequences, with approximately 12% as singletons. CDR1 and CDR2 from the germline V gene are SGHTA and FQGTGA. CDR3 length: 13 residues. Trimming left V 5 bases short and J 5 bases short, with 12 bases between.

The sequencing here drew on PBMCs, taken at follow-up. The receptor's source is a male donor with early-stage non-small cell lung cancer. The gene calls are TRBV7-3 and TRBJ1-1; D perhaps matches TRBD1 (6 bases). The CDR3 DNA reads TGTGCCAGCAGCGCCAGGGGACGGACTGAAGCTTTCTTT. It specifies CASSARGRTEAFF.